A single sample gave rise to the 7 T cell receptor beta chains below, sequenced in a study of Ad26.COV2.S vaccination and SARS-CoV-2 variants. The protocol was immunoSEQ multiplex PCR, while the TCRdb copy is restricted to in-frame clones and leaves out a portion. The sample has approximately 300,000 clones, about 86% seen once. Treatment of the sample: around 19 received Ad26.COV2.S at low or high dose, single or two shots; 5 received placebo; per-sample allocation not given. Vaccine and placebo recipients were sampled on day 63 after the first injection. This specimen consisted of peripheral blood, obtained in a trial of Ad26.COV2.S vaccine versus placebo. These receptors all come from a person aged 18-65 years who received the Ad26.COV2.S COVID-19 vaccine or a placebo.

This rearrangement joins TRBV30 to TRBJ2-3; D is ambiguous. V gave up 5 bases and J gave up 3 bases, with 12 bases separating them. Germline V gene data show CDR1 as GTSNPN and CDR2 as SVGIG (reference sequence). This CDR3 has 13 residues. Written as DNA, the CDR3 is TGTGCCTGGCACCATCGAAGGACAGATACGCAGTATTTT. Translation gives CAWHHRRTDTQYF.

This clone was picked up one time. This chain joins TRBV12-3 or TRBV12-4 and TRBJ1-5; D not resolved. The CDR3 length is 12 residues. The V end was cut by 5 bases, the J end by 7 bases, with 9 bases between. The CDR3 spells CASSRMDQPQHF. CDR3 nucleotides: TGTGCCAGCAGTAGAATGGACCAGCCCCAGCATTTT.

The V call is TRBV14, the J call TRBJ2-1; D call uncertain. The CDR3 consists of 14 residues. V lost 4 bases to trimming and J lost 1 base, with 8 bases between them. Germline CDR1 and CDR2: SGHDN and FVKESK. CDR3 coding DNA: TGTGCCAGCAGCCTTAAACCTTCCTACAATGAGCAGTTCTTC. The encoded protein is CASSLKPSYNEQFF.

This clone was observed at least ten times. Other DNA sequences in this specimen translate into the identical CDR3. The genes are TRBV5-4 and TRBJ1-1; D is undetermined. Trimming left V 5 bases short and J 0 bases short, with 2 bases between. The germline V gene encodes CDR1 SGHNT and CDR2 YYREEE (reference sequence). The CDR3 loop spans 11 amino acids. The CDR3 loop is CASSLNTEAFF. CDR3 in DNA: TGTGCCAGCAGTCTGAACACTGAAGCTTTCTTT.

The genes are TRBV18 and TRBJ1-6; tentatively, D is TRBD1 (5 bases). Trimming took off 3 bases at V and 5 bases at J, with 11 bases between the two ends. Germline CDR1 reads KGHSH; CDR2 reads LQKENI. The CDR3 sequence is 15 residues long. CDR3 in amino acids: CASSPQGTDNSPLHF. CDR3 DNA sequence: TGTGCCAGCTCACCGCAGGGTACCGATAATTCACCCCTCCACTTT. The variable domain in full, with the rest retrieved from reference TRBV18 and TRBJ1-6, is NAGVMQNPRHLVRRRGQEARLRCSPMKGHSHVYWYRQLPEEGLKFMVYLQKENIIDESGMPKERFSAEFPKEGPSILRIQQVVRGDSAAYFCASSPQGTDNSPLHFGNGTRLTVT.

The DNA of the CDR3 is TGTGCCAGCAGTTTATTCGGGTCAGGAGAAGAGACCCAGTACTTC. Translation gives CASSLFGSGEETQYF. The chain is built from TRBV27 and TRBJ2-5; D remains ambiguous. Trimming removed 1 base from V and 3 bases from J, with 12 bases in between. CDR1 MNHEY and CDR2 SMNVEV come from the germline V gene (reference sequence). The CDR3 loop spans 15 amino acids.

The chain couples TRBV5-1 to TRBJ1-1, with D perhaps TRBD1 (5 bases). Trimming shortened V by 2 bases and J by 5 bases, and 10 bases separated the two germline ends. The CDR3 runs to 13 residues. Germline-derived CDR1 and CDR2 are SGHRS and YFSETQ. The DNA of the CDR3 is TGCGCCAGCAGCTTTTACGAGGGGACTGAAGCTTTCTTT. This codes for CASSFYEGTEAFF.